These 27 T cell receptor beta chains were sequenced from one sample in a study of blood T cell repertoires in COVID-19. Sequencing used immunoSEQ multiplex PCR; TCRdb keeps in-frame clones, though not all of them. The sample has around 120,000 clones; roughly nine tenths are singletons. Sequencing was done on a sample of peripheral blood. The source is a woman older than 75 with acute or convalescent COVID-19.

The chain links TRBV28 to TRBJ1-3; D ambiguous. This CDR3 has 17 residues. Germline V lookup: CDR1 MDHEN, CDR2 SYDVKM. V lost 3 bases to trimming and J lost 0 bases, with 15 bases between them. CDR3: CASSFGGGFSSGNTIYF. CDR3 bases: TGTGCCAGCAGTTTCGGCGGCGGGTTCAGCTCTGGAAACACCATATATTTT.

The V gene is TRBV13, the J gene TRBJ2-5; 7 bases agree with TRBD1. CDR3 length equals 15 residues. The V gene's germline CDR1 is PRHDT and CDR2 FYEKMQ (reference sequence). Trimming cost V 5 bases and J 5 bases; bases outside gene matches: 11. CDR3 DNA: TGTGCCAGCAGCGAATGGGACAGCAGCCCCGAGACCCAGTACTTC. Protein: CASSEWDSSPETQYF.

This chain uses TRBV19 with TRBJ2-2, with 7 bases aligning to TRBD1. Trimming at V came to 6 bases and at J to 4 bases, leaving 8 bases not matched to a gene. This CDR3 is built from 15 residues. The germline V gene has CDR1 LNHDA and CDR2 SQIVND (reference sequence). This CDR3 reads CASSPSTGFTGELFF. The CDR3 DNA reads TGTGCCAGTAGCCCCTCGACAGGGTTCACCGGGGAGCTGTTTTTT. The full variable domain, with the rest looked up from reference TRBV19 and TRBJ2-2, is DGGITQSPKYLFRKEGQNVTLSCEQNLNHDAMYWYRQDPGQGLRLIYYSQIVNDFQKGDIAEGYSVSREKKESFPLTVTSAQKNPTAFYLCASSPSTGFTGELFFGEGSRLTVL.

V gene TRBV10-3 combines with J gene TRBJ2-3; 8 bases match TRBD2. V gave up 0 bases and J gave up 2 bases; unmatched junction bases: 4. Germline assignment: CDR1 ENHRY and CDR2 SYGVKD. This CDR3 comprises 16 residues. The CDR3 DNA reads as TGTGCCATCAGTGAGTCGGAACTAGCGGTCACAGATACGCAGTATTTT. This translates into CAISESELAVTDTQYF.

The V and J genes are TRBV28 and TRBJ1-1, with TRBD1 as a possible D gene (5 bases). V dropped 3 bases and J dropped 4 bases, with 9 bases sitting between them. The CDR3 is 13 amino acids. CDR1 MDHEN and CDR2 SYDVKM come from the germline V gene. In nucleotides, the CDR3 is TGTGCCAGCAGTTTTGTAGGGGTCACTGAAGCTTTCTTT. Protein sequence: CASSFVGVTEAFF.

This chain connects TRBV6-2 or TRBV6-3 to TRBJ1-1; D ambiguous. The CDR3 totals 15 residues. V lost 3 bases and J lost 0, with 11 bases in between. Per the germline V gene, CDR1 is MNHEY and CDR2 is SVGEGT. CDR3 coding DNA: TGTGCCAGCAGTTATTTGGGCCAGATGAACACTGAAGCTTTCTTT. Translating gives CASSYLGQMNTEAFF.

The chain has TRBV6-2 or TRBV6-3 and TRBJ2-3; no clear D. V was trimmed by 6 bases and J by 4 bases, leaving 11 bases between them. This CDR3 is 13 amino acids long. The germline gives CDR1 MNHEY, CDR2 SVGEGT. CDR3: CASSNHKSDTQYF. The CDR3 DNA is TGTGCCAGCAGCAACCACAAGTCAGATACGCAGTATTTT.

The rearrangement links TRBV7-9 to TRBJ2-7, with 7 bases that match TRBD1. V lost 2 bases and J lost 2; bases outside the gene matches: 6. The CDR3 consists of 15 residues. Germline V gene sequence: CDR1 SEHNR, CDR2 FQNEAQ (reference sequence). For the CDR3, the DNA is TGTGCCAGCAGCTTACCCGGGACAGCCCCCTACGAGCAGTACTTC. It codes for CASSLPGTAPYEQYF.

This sequence joins TRBV7-2 and TRBJ2-5, with a weak D call TRBD1 (6 bases). This CDR3 region has 15 residues. Trimming stripped 5 bases from V and 3 bases from J, with 16 bases between. Germline V gene lookup returns CDR1 SGHTA and CDR2 FQGNSA. CDR3 coding DNA: TGTGCCAGCAGCATCGCCGGGACAAAAAAAGAGACCCAGTACTTC. This encodes CASSIAGTKKETQYF.

The V gene is TRBV7-2, the J gene TRBJ2-2, with 8 bases identical to TRBD2. The CDR3 totals 16 residues. The germline gives CDR1 SGHTA, CDR2 FQGNSA. As DNA, the CDR3 is TGTGCGTCAGACCCCAGCGGGGGCGCGAACACCGGGGAGCTGTTTTTT. This codes for CASDPSGGANTGELFF.

The CDR3 nucleotides read TGCGCCAGCAGCAACGACCAGGGGGTCGAGCAGTACTTC. As protein: CASSNDQGVEQYF. The chain uses TRBV5-1 and TRBJ2-7; 7 bases match TRBD1. Per the germline V gene, CDR1 is SGHRS and CDR2 is YFSETQ. J was trimmed by 6 bases and V by 4 bases; bases with no gene match: 7. The CDR3 runs to 13 residues. The full variable domain, completed using reference TRBV5-1 and TRBJ2-7, is KAGVTQTPRYLIKTRGQQVTLSCSPISGHRSVSWYQQTPGQGLQFLFEYFSETQRNKGNFPGRFSGRQFSNSRSEMNVSTLELGDSALYLCASSNDQGVEQYFGPGTRLTVT.

CDR3 DNA sequence: TGCGCCAGCAGCCAAGTAGCTAGCATCTACGAGCAGTACTTC. Translation gives CASSQVASIYEQYF. The chain combines TRBV4-1 with TRBJ2-7, with D tentatively TRBD2 (5 bases). This CDR3 comprises 14 residues. CDR1 is MGHRA, CDR2 YSYEKL, per germline. V shed 1 base and J shed 3 bases, with 10 bases lying between them.

This chain links TRBV10-1 with TRBJ1-1; D is ambiguous. CDR3 size: 15 residues. V dropped 4 bases and J dropped 0 bases, with 12 bases sitting between them. Germline loops: CDR1 WNHNN, CDR2 SYGVQD (reference sequence). Written as DNA, the CDR3 is TGCGCCAGCAGTGGGGCTCAGAGTATGAACACTGAAGCTTTCTTT. Protein sequence: CASSGAQSMNTEAFF.

This clone has more than one count but fewer than ten. The chain is built from TRBV21-1 and TRBJ1-5; the DNA was not used to check the table's D call, TRBD1. TRBV21-1 is assigned pseudogene status. CDR3 size: 18 residues. The CDR3 coding sequence is TGTGCCAGCAGCAAAGAACAGAACAGGGGGAGTAGCAATCAGCCCCAGCATTTT. Residues: CASSKEQNRGSSNQPQHF.

The chain combines TRBV6-5 with TRBJ1-2; TRBD1 is a possible D gene (5 bases). The CDR3 runs to 14 residues. CDR1 is MNHEY, CDR2 SVGAGI, per germline. V lost 6 bases, J lost 6 bases, and 17 bases lay in between. The CDR3 is CASSGGFYADGYTF. CDR3 nucleotides: TGTGCCAGCAGCGGGGGATTCTATGCGGATGGCTACACCTTC.

This clone was counted a few times. The chain joins TRBV4-3 to TRBJ1-6; 7 bases are shared with TRBD1. V lost 1 base, J lost 3 bases, and 0 bases stayed unmatched. Germline V gene sequence: CDR1 LGHNA, CDR2 YSLEER. The CDR3 is made up of 15 amino acids. CDR3 amino acids: CASSQGDSYNSPLHF. The CDR3 DNA sequence: TGCGCCAGCAGCCAAGGGGACAGCTATAATTCACCCCTCCACTTT.

The V gene is TRBV24-1, the J gene TRBJ2-2; D gene unclear. CDR1 and CDR2 (germline): KGHDR, SFDVKD. V lost 2 bases and J lost 5, with 5 bases in between. This CDR3 has 13 residues. CDR3 in amino acids: CATSDWPTGELFF. The CDR3, as DNA: TGTGCCACCAGTGATTGGCCAACCGGGGAGCTGTTTTTT.

The chain combines TRBV20-1 with TRBJ1-2; weak D call: TRBD1 (5 bases). This CDR3 is 11 amino acids long. Between the trimmed V and J ends, which lost 3 bases and 8 bases, there was a span of 10 bases. Looked up from germline, CDR1 is DFQATT and CDR2 is SNEGSKA (reference sequence). CDR3 sequence: CSARTALGYTF. Written as DNA, the CDR3 is TGCAGTGCTAGGACAGCGTTAGGCTACACCTTC.

The CDR3 region is CASRLVWGGDTEAFF. The CDR3 nucleotides are TGCGCCAGCCGGCTAGTTTGGGGCGGGGACACTGAAGCTTTCTTT. The chain combines TRBV5-1 with TRBJ1-1, with D possibly TRBD1 on 5 matching bases. In germline, CDR1 is SGHRS, CDR2 YFSETQ. CDR3 length: 15 amino acids. Trimming took off 7 bases at V and 3 bases at J, with 19 bases between the two ends.

The J gene is TRBJ1-3, the V gene TRBV14; 7 nucleotides align to TRBD1. Germline assignment: CDR1 SGHDN and CDR2 FVKESK. This CDR3 comprises 15 residues. V trimming: 3 bases; J trimming: 1 base; junction bases outside the gene matches: 3. CDR3 protein: CASSHNRGSGNTIYF. The CDR3 DNA follows: TGTGCCAGCAGCCATAACAGGGGTTCTGGAAACACCATATATTTT.

The chain links TRBV6-2 or TRBV6-3 to TRBJ2-6; TRBD2 aligns across 13 bases. The CDR3 is made up of 18 amino acids. V lost 6 bases to trimming and J lost 0 bases; unmatched junction nucleotides: 5. The germline V gene has CDR1 MNHEY and CDR2 SVGEGT. CDR3 nucleotide sequence: TGTGCCAGCAGCCCTGGGACTAGCGGGGCCTCTGGGGCCAACGTCCTGACTTTC. Its protein is CASSPGTSGASGANVLTF.

The chain uses TRBV9 and TRBJ1-3, with D maybe TRBD1 (5 bases). The germline V gene has CDR1 SGDLS and CDR2 YYNGEE. The CDR3 consists of 14 residues. The ends were cut back, 3 bases at V and 4 bases at J, with 11 bases in the middle. CDR3 in DNA: TGTGCCAGCAGCGATACAGGATTAGGAAACACCATATATTTT. This translates into CASSDTGLGNTIYF.

The J gene is TRBJ1-4, the V gene TRBV28; 9 bases line up with TRBD1. CDR1 MDHEN and CDR2 SYDVKM come from the germline V gene. The junction had 8 bases not matched to a gene; V was cut back by 7 bases and J by 8 bases. The CDR3 has 14 amino acids. This CDR3 reads CASKLRDRVEKLFF. The CDR3, as DNA: TGTGCCAGCAAACTCCGGGACAGGGTGGAAAAACTGTTTTTT.

The rearrangement joins TRBV7-9 to TRBJ1-6, with D tentatively TRBD1 (6 bases). The CDR3 runs 14 residues. The V gene lost 6 bases and the J gene lost 10 bases, with 16 bases spanning the gap. Looked up from germline, CDR1 is SEHNR and CDR2 is FQNEAQ (reference sequence). Written as DNA, the CDR3 is TGTGCCAGCAGTACTACAGGGAATCTCTCACCCCTCCACTTT. Protein: CASSTTGNLSPLHF.

The chain joins TRBV2 to TRBJ2-2; 11 bases match TRBD1. Per germline, CDR1 SNHLY and CDR2 FYNNEI. This CDR3 is 16 amino acids long. The J segment lost 10 bases and the V segment lost 7 bases, leaving 14 bases of the junction unmatched. Written as DNA, the CDR3 is TGTGCCAGCACCCACCGGGGGACAGGGGGGGCGTCGGAGCTGTTTTTT. Encoded protein: CASTHRGTGGASELFF.

The J gene is TRBJ2-3, the V gene TRBV13; 12 bases are shared with TRBD2. J was trimmed by 7 bases and V by 2 bases; bases with no gene match: 4. In germline, CDR1 is PRHDT, CDR2 FYEKMQ (reference sequence). The CDR3 is 15 amino acids. The CDR3 bases are TGTGCCAGCAGCTTACGACTAGCGGGGGCAAATACGCAGTATTTT. Encoded protein: CASSLRLAGANTQYF.

The rearrangement uses TRBV4-1 and TRBJ2-3; perhaps TRBD2 as D (6 bases). Germline V gives CDR1 MGHRA, CDR2 YSYEKL. The CDR3 totals 17 residues. Trimming removed 0 bases from V and 3 bases from J, with 16 bases in between. The CDR3 protein is CASSQDPWGEITDTQYF. The CDR3 coding sequence is TGCGCCAGCAGCCAAGATCCGTGGGGGGAGATAACAGATACGCAGTATTTT.